This T cell receptor beta chain was recorded in a study of identical twins. This clonotype has at least ten counts. This CDR3 region has 12 residues. Per the germline V gene, CDR1 is MDHEN and CDR2 is SYDVKM. The V end lost 6 bases, the J end lost 1 base, and 7 bases lay between the germline ends. TCRdb passed the 5' RACE reads through MiXCR, listing each CDR3 protein once. Here the sample spans under 350,000 distinct CDR3 sequences, roughly 8.6% being singletons. These data also formed part of another study, on yellow fever vaccine responses in identical twins.

The clonotype comes from a young woman in good health. The chain employs TRBV28 and TRBJ2-7, with a possible D match to TRBD1 (5 bases). The sequenced sample consisted of CD8+ T cells sorted from blood. The chain's CDR3 is CASSDSSYEQYF. The CDR3 DNA reads TGTGCCAGCAGCGACAGTTCCTACGAGCAGTACTTC.